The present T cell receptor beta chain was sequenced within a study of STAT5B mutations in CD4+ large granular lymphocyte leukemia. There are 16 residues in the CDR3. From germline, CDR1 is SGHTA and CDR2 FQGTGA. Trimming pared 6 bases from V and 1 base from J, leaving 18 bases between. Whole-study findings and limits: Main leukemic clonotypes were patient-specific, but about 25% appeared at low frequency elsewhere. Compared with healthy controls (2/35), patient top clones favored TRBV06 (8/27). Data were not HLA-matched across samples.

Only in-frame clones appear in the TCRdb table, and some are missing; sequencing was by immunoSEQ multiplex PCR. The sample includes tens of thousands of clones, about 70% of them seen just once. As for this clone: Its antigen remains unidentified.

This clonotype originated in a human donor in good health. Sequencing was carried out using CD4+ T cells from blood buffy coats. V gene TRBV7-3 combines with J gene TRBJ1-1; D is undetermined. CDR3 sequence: CASSRLPSPRNTEAFF. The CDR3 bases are TGTGCCAGCAGTCGGCTCCCCTCCCCCCGGAACACTGAAGCTTTCTTT.